This TCR beta chain was observed in a study of PD-L1 blockade in urothelial cancer. V lost 5 bases, J lost 4 bases, and 14 bases lay in between. The germline CDR1 and CDR2 sequences are SGHVS and FQNEAQ. The length of the CDR3 is 15 residues. Here immunoSEQ multiplex PCR was the method, and the copy in TCRdb shows in-frame clones only, minus some. The profile covers roughly 16,000 clones, with about nine tenths appearing a single time and less than 6.5% taken by the ten largest. This clonotype was sampled from a man over 45 with urothelial cancer. The rearrangement uses TRBV7-8 and TRBJ1-4, with D maybe TRBD1 (6 bases). The material was PBMCs, obtained around atezolizumab (anti-PD-L1) treatment. CDR3 protein: CASSRNRDRNEKLFF. CDR3 bases: TGTGCCAGCAGCCGTAACAGGGACCGTAATGAAAAACTGTTTTTT.